This T cell receptor (beta chain) was profiled in a study of graft-versus-host responses after intestinal transplantation. Using immunoSEQ multiplex PCR, the repertoire was profiled, and TCRdb retains in-frame clones only, with some absent. Of more than 85,000 clones in the sample, approximately 82% were seen once. As regards this clone: What it binds is unknown.

The TCR sequence derives from a human donor who received an intestinal transplant. The source material was unstimulated CD4+ T cells sorted from spleen or lymph node cells, sampled before intestinal transplant.

The CDR3 nucleotides are TGTGCCAGCAGCTTGGGCGGGGGCCCCGGGCAGCCCCAGCATTTT. Translated, it gives CASSLGGGPGQPQHF. The chain is built from TRBV5-8 and TRBJ1-5; TRBD1 is a possible D gene (6 bases). The CDR3 is 15 residues long. Per germline, CDR1 SGHTS and CDR2 YDEGEE. Trimming left V 0 bases short and J 7 bases short, with 14 bases between.